Following are 27 T cell receptor beta chains from one sample sequenced in a study of blood T cell repertoires in COVID-19. Data came from immunoSEQ multiplex PCR; TCRdb stores just in-frame clones and leaves some out. Here the sample spans some 160,000 clones, 70% to 80% being singletons. The material sequenced was PBMCs or T cells enriched from blood (not recorded which). The receptors originated from a woman aged 70-85 years in a cohort exposed to, infected with or recovered from COVID-19 (not recorded which).

The V and J genes are TRBV11-2 and TRBJ2-3; a possible D gene is TRBD2 (5 bases). Trimming left V 3 bases short and J 4 bases short, with 8 bases between. Germline V CDR1 and CDR2: SGHAT, FQNNGV. The CDR3 is made up of 13 amino acids. CDR3 sequence reads: CASSLDGADTQYF. The CDR3 DNA sequence: TGTGCCAGCAGCTTGGACGGGGCAGATACGCAGTATTTT.

The chain combines TRBV12-5 with TRBJ2-3; the match to TRBD1 covers 7 bases. The germline V gene encodes CDR1 LGHNT and CDR2 FRNRAP. CDR3 length: 18 amino acids. With V trimmed by 0 bases and J by 1 base, 10 bases remained unmatched. Here the CDR3 DNA reads TGTGCTAGTGGTTTGGTACAGGACAGGCGCCGGGGCACAGATACGCAGTATTTT. Translating gives CASGLVQDRRRGTDTQYF.

The chain combines TRBV11-3 with TRBJ2-1; maybe TRBD2 (5 bases). This CDR3 spans 13 amino acids. Per germline, CDR1 SGHNT and CDR2 YENEEA. The V end lost 2 bases, the J end lost 3 bases, and 5 bases lay between the germline ends. For the CDR3, the DNA is TGTGCCAGCAGCTTACGGGGCTACAATGAGCAGTTCTTC. Translating it yields CASSLRGYNEQFF.

V is TRBV12-2 and J is TRBJ2-1; no check of the table's D call, TRBD1, against the DNA was made. TRBV12-2 represents a pseudogene. The CDR3 has 16 residues. The CDR3 loop is CASRLGPPRQGNEQFF. The CDR3, as DNA: TGTGCAAGTCGCTTAGGCCCCCCACGACAGGGGAATGAGCAGTTCTTC.

The chain combines TRBV25-1 with TRBJ2-5; the match to TRBD1 covers 9 bases. Trimming at V came to 8 bases and at J to 5 bases, leaving 6 bases not matched to a gene. Germline-derived CDR1 and CDR2 are MGHDK and SYGVNS. The CDR3 length is 13 residues. Here the CDR3 DNA reads TGTGCCAGCGGTACAGGGGGCGGGGAGACCCAGTACTTC. Translated: CASGTGGGETQYF.

To note about this clone: Relative to the germline gene, one junction end is altered; a read error may explain this. The CDR3 loop is CASSMTGAQSF. CDR3 coding DNA: TGTGCCAGCAGTATGACAGGGGCGCAGAGCTTC. The V call is TRBV2, the J call TRBJ2-4; 8 nucleotides align to TRBD1. Germline V lookup: CDR1 SNHLY, CDR2 FYNNEI. This CDR3 is built from 11 residues.

This clone was seen a few times. The chain joins TRBV5-1 to TRBJ2-7, with 13 bases lining up with TRBD2. Per germline, CDR1 SGHRS and CDR2 YFSETQ. Losses at the gene ends were 1 base for V and 3 bases for J; bases not matched to a gene: 1. The CDR3 sequence is 15 residues long. The CDR3 loop reads CASSLRTSGGYEQYF. In DNA form, the CDR3 reads TGCGCCAGCAGCTTGAGGACTAGCGGGGGCTACGAGCAGTACTTC.

A single count supports this clone. This sequence joins TRBV5-1 and TRBJ2-2, with D possibly TRBD2 on 6 matching bases. V lost 3 bases, J lost 2 bases, and 11 bases lay in between. From germline, CDR1 is SGHRS and CDR2 YFSETQ. The CDR3 has 15 residues. The CDR3 protein is CASSSGTQNTGELFF. The CDR3 bases are TGCGCCAGCAGCTCCGGGACTCAAAACACCGGGGAGCTGTTTTTT. Drawing the rest from reference TRBV5-1 and TRBJ2-2, the complete variable domain is KAGVTQTPRYLIKTRGQQVTLSCSPISGHRSVSWYQQTPGQGLQFLFEYFSETQRNKGNFPGRFSGRQFSNSRSEMNVSTLELGDSALYLCASSSGTQNTGELFFGEGSRLTVL.

This clone was counted a single time. This chain links TRBV6-6 with TRBJ1-2, with D perhaps TRBD1 (5 bases). Trimming took 10 bases from V and 1 from J, leaving 10 bases between them. Germline CDR1 and CDR2: MNHNY and SVGAGI (reference sequence). The length of the CDR3 is 12 residues. As DNA, the CDR3 is TGTGCCAACTCAGGGTTTAACTATGGCTACACCTTC. It codes for CANSGFNYGYTF.

The chain employs TRBV18 and TRBJ1-4; 7 positions agree with TRBD1. Germline CDR1 is KGHSH and CDR2 is LQKENI. CDR3 length: 15 amino acids. V lost 8 bases and J lost 8; bases outside the gene matches: 14. The CDR3 DNA sequence: TGTGCCAGCACCCTCAGACAGGGACCTCGAGAAAAACTGTTTTTT. Protein product: CASTLRQGPREKLFF.

V usage is TRBV9 and J usage is TRBJ2-7, with 9 bases that match TRBD2. Germline V lookup: CDR1 SGDLS, CDR2 YYNGEE. The CDR3 sequence is 15 residues long. Losses at the gene ends were 0 bases for V and 3 bases for J; bases not matched to a gene: 4. The CDR3 spells CASSVVPSGVYEQYF. DNA for the CDR3: TGTGCCAGCAGCGTAGTTCCTAGCGGGGTCTACGAGCAGTACTTC.

The CDR3 region is CASQGRYLNTQYF. In DNA form, the CDR3 reads TGTGCCAGTCAGGGAAGGTACCTAAATACGCAGTATTTT. This chain connects TRBV12-3 or TRBV12-4 to TRBJ2-3; perhaps TRBD1 as D (5 bases). CDR3 length equals 13 residues. The germline V and J ends were trimmed by 9 bases and 7 bases, with 17 bases remaining between them.

This sequence joins TRBV7-3 and TRBJ2-1; possible D gene TRBD2, 6 bases. Trimming pared 2 bases from V and 0 bases from J, leaving 8 bases between. The V gene's germline CDR1 is SGHTA and CDR2 FQGTGA. This CDR3 has 15 residues. CDR3: CASSLSGVSYNEQFF. The CDR3 nucleotides read TGTGCCAGCAGCTTATCGGGAGTCTCCTACAATGAGCAGTTCTTC.

This sequence joins TRBV6-5 and TRBJ1-2; the D is unclear. The length of the CDR3 is 15 residues. Germline V gene data show CDR1 as MNHEY and CDR2 as SVGAGI. Deletions cut 0 bases from V and 4 bases from J, with 12 bases between. The CDR3 nucleotides read TGTGCCAGCAGTTACTCGAGTGGTGATAGCTATGGCTACACCTTC. Translating gives CASSYSSGDSYGYTF.

The chain uses TRBV6-5 and TRBJ1-5, with 7 bases that match TRBD1. Trimming at V came to 6 bases and at J to 4 bases, leaving 6 bases not matched to a gene. The CDR3 runs 14 residues. Germline values: CDR1 MNHEY, CDR2 SVGAGI. Here the CDR3 reads CASSLNRGNQPQHF. In nucleotides, the CDR3 is TGTGCCAGCAGCCTGAACAGGGGTAATCAGCCCCAGCATTTT.

V and J are TRBV6-5 and TRBJ2-7; TRBD2 agrees at 9 bases. The germline CDR1 and CDR2 sequences are MNHEY and SVGAGI. The CDR3 is 16 amino acids. After removal of 0 bases from V and 9 bases from J, the junction contained 12 bases not matched to a gene. The CDR3 DNA follows: TGTGCCAGCAGTTACTCGAACCTCGCTAGCGGGGTTAGGCAGTACTTC. This translates into CASSYSNLASGVRQYF.

The V gene is TRBV11-3, the J gene TRBJ2-3, with TRBD1 matching over 7 bases. Germline lookup yields CDR1 SGHNT and CDR2 YENEEA. The ends lost 5 bases at V and 4 bases at J; junction bases unmatched: 12. This CDR3 is 16 amino acids long. The chain's CDR3 is CASSPAGTVLSDTQYF. DNA of the CDR3: TGTGCCAGCAGCCCCGCCGGGACAGTGCTCTCAGATACGCAGTATTTT.

This clone was seen only once. J is TRBJ2-1 and V is TRBV24-1; D is possibly TRBD2 (6 bases). The CDR3 is 16 residues long. The V and J ends lost 4 bases and 0 bases respectively, with 12 bases between them. The germline gives CDR1 KGHDR, CDR2 SFDVKD. Here the CDR3 DNA reads TGTGCCACCAGTGAACCAACCGGGAGCTCCTACAATGAGCAGTTCTTC. This encodes CATSEPTGSSYNEQFF.

The chain couples TRBV5-6 to TRBJ2-7; 7 nucleotides align to TRBD2. V shed 3 bases and J 11 bases; nucleotides not matched to a gene: 5. This CDR3 is built from 11 residues. Looked up from germline, CDR1 is SGHDT and CDR2 is YYEEEE. The CDR3 DNA is TGTGCCAGCAGCTCCACTAGCGTGAAGTACTTC. Translated: CASSSTSVKYF.

This clone was counted only a few times. The chain combines TRBV11-3 with TRBJ2-7; 9 bases line up with TRBD1. CDR3 length: 17 amino acids. Germline-derived CDR1 and CDR2 are SGHNT and YENEEA. The V segment lost 5 bases and the J segment 5 bases; nucleotides outside the gene matches: 16. CDR3 nucleotides: TGTGCCAGCAGCCCCACAGGCCGCGGGACAGGGTACCACGAGCAGTACTTC. Translation: CASSPTGRGTGYHEQYF.

The CDR3: CASNSPGTSGTYEQYF. CDR3 sequence (DNA): TGTGCCAGTAACTCCCCGGGGACTAGCGGGACCTACGAGCAGTACTTC. The chain recombines TRBV19 with TRBJ2-7; 13 bases are a match to TRBD2. This CDR3 contains 16 residues. Germline loops: CDR1 LNHDA, CDR2 SQIVND (reference sequence). J gave up 2 bases and V 7 bases, and 8 bases lay outside the gene matches.

J is TRBJ2-7 and V is TRBV4-3; 9 positions match TRBD2. Germline V gene lookup returns CDR1 LGHNA and CDR2 YSLEER. J gave up 2 bases and V 1 base, and 3 bases lay outside the gene matches. This CDR3 spans 15 amino acids. The CDR3: CASSQGLAATYEQYF. DNA for the CDR3: TGCGCCAGCAGCCAAGGACTAGCGGCTACCTACGAGCAGTACTTC.

This sequence joins TRBV19 and TRBJ2-3; possible D gene TRBD2, 6 bases. This CDR3 comprises 16 residues. CDR1 and CDR2 (germline): LNHDA, SQIVND (reference sequence). Trimming took 4 bases from V and 0 from J, leaving 14 bases between them. Here the CDR3 DNA reads TGTGCCAGTAGTACCGCCTGGGGACTTAGCACAGATACGCAGTATTTT. As protein: CASSTAWGLSTDTQYF.

A few counts support this clone. The chain uses TRBV5-8 and TRBJ2-5; 8 nucleotides match TRBD1. V dropped 4 bases and J dropped 4; count of bases not matched to a gene: 6. Germline V gene sequence: CDR1 SGHTS, CDR2 YDEGEE. The length of the CDR3 is 14 residues. This CDR3 is CASSTRTGRETQYF. DNA for the CDR3: TGTGCCAGCAGCACCCGGACAGGGAGAGAGACCCAGTACTTC.

This clone was observed a handful of times. The chain couples TRBV3-1 (or the pseudogene TRBV3-2) to TRBJ2-7; possible D gene TRBD2, 6 bases. Germline assignment: CDR1 LGHDT and CDR2 YNNKEL (reference sequence). The germline V and J ends were trimmed by 0 bases and 2 bases, with 11 bases remaining between them. This CDR3 has 15 amino acids. The CDR3 DNA sequence: TGTGCCAGCAGCCAAGATCTGAGACTAGCCTACGAGCAGTACTTC. Translating it yields CASSQDLRLAYEQYF.

This chain's CDR3 is CASSARDRANYGYTF. CDR3 DNA sequence: TGTGCCAGCAGCGCCCGGGACAGGGCCAACTATGGCTACACCTTC. The genes are TRBV9 and TRBJ1-2; the match to TRBD1 covers 9 bases. With 3 bases clipped from V and 2 bases from J, the junction kept 5 bases outside the gene matches. The CDR3 is 15 residues long. Per germline, CDR1 SGDLS and CDR2 YYNGEE.

V gene TRBV7-6 combines with J gene TRBJ2-5; TRBD2 aligns across 7 bases. Trimming cost V 8 bases and J 4 bases; bases outside gene matches: 13. This CDR3 region has 15 residues. From germline, CDR1 is SGHVS and CDR2 FNYEAQ. The DNA of the CDR3 is TGTGCCAGCGGTCCTAGCGGCTCACGGGGAGAGACCCAGTACTTC. Translation: CASGPSGSRGETQYF.